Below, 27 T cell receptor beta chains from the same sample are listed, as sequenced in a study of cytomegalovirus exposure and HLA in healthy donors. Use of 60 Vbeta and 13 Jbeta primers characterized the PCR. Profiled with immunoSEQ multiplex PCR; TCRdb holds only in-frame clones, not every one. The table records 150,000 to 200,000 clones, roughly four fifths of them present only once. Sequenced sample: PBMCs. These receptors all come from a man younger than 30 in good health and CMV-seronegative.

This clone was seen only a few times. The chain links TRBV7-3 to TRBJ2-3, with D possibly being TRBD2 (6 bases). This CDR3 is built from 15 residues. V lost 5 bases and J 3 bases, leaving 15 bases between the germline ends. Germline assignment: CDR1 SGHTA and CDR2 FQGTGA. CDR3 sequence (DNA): TGTGCCAGCAGCCCAGCGGGTTGGGGTACAGATACGCAGTATTTT. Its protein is CASSPAGWGTDTQYF.

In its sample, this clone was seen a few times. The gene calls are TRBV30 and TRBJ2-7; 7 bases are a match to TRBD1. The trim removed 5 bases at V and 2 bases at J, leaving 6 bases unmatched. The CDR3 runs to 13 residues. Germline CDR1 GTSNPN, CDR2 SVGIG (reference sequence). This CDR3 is CAWGRGQAYEQYF. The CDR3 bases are TGTGCCTGGGGGAGAGGACAGGCCTACGAGCAGTACTTC.

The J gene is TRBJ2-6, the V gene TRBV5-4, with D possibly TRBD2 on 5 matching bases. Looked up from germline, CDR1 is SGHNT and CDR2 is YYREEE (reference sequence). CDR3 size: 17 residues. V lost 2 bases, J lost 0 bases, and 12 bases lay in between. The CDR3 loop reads CASSLGGQSSGANVLTF. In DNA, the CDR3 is TGTGCCAGCAGCTTAGGAGGTCAAAGCTCTGGGGCCAACGTCCTGACTTTC.

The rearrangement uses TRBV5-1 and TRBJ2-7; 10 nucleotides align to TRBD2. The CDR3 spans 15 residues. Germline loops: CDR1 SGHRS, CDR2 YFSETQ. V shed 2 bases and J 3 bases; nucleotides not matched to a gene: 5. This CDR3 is CASSFGLAGDYEQYF. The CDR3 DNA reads TGCGCCAGCAGCTTTGGGCTAGCGGGGGACTACGAGCAGTACTTC.

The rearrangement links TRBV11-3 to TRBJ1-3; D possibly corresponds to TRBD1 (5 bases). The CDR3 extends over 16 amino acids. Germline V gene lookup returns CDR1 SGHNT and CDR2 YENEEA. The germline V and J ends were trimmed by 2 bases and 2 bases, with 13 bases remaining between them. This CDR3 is CASSLRRGGAGNTIYF. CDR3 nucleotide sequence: TGTGCCAGCAGCTTACGTCGTGGGGGGGCTGGAAACACCATATATTTT.

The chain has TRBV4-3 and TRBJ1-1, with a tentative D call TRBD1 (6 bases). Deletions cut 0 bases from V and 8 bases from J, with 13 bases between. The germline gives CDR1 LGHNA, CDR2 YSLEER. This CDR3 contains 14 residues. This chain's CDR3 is CASSQDRGQSEAFF. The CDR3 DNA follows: TGCGCCAGCAGCCAAGATCGAGGACAGAGCGAAGCTTTCTTT.

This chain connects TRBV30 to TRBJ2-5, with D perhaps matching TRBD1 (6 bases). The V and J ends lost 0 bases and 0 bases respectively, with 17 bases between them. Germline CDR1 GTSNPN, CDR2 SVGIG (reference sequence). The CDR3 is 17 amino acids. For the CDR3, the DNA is TGTGCCTGGAGTGTAGGGGGACACCCGTGGTACCAAGAGACCCAGTACTTC. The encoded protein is CAWSVGGHPWYQETQYF.

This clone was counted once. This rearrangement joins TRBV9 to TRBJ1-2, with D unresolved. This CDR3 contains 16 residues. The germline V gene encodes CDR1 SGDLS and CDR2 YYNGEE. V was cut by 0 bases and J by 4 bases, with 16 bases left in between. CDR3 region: CASSVGVGRTPYGYTF. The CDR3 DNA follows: TGTGCCAGCAGCGTAGGGGTGGGCCGGACTCCCTATGGCTACACCTTC.

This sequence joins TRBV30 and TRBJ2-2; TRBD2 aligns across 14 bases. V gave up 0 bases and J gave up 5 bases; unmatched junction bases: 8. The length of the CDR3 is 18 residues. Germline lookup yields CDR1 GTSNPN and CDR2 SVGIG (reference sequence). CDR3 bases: TGTGCCTGGAGTGTACGACTAGCGGGAGGGCCAAGGACCGGGGAGCTGTTTTTT. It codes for CAWSVRLAGGPRTGELFF.

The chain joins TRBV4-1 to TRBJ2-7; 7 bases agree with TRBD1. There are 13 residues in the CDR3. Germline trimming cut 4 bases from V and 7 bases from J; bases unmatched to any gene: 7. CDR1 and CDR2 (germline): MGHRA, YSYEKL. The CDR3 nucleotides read TGCGCCAGCAGCCTCTCGACAGGGATGGAGCAGTACTTC. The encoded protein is CASSLSTGMEQYF.

CDR3 loop: CASSQGRGAGELFF. The CDR3 DNA follows: TGTGCCAGCAGCCAAGGGAGGGGAGCCGGGGAGCTGTTTTTT. The V call is TRBV14, the J call TRBJ2-2, with a weak D call TRBD2 (6 bases). The CDR3 extends over 14 amino acids. Germline V gene lookup returns CDR1 SGHDN and CDR2 FVKESK. Trimming shortened V by 1 base and J by 6 bases, and 9 bases separated the two germline ends.

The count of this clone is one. CDR3 sequence reads: CASRGTGTYGYTF. The DNA of the CDR3 is TGTGCCAGCAGGGGGACAGGGACCTATGGCTACACCTTC. The V gene is TRBV6-1, the J gene TRBJ1-2; 9 bases align to TRBD1. The V gene's germline CDR1 is MNHNS and CDR2 SASEGT. Trimming took 6 bases from V and 4 from J; bases not matched to a gene: 3. The CDR3 loop spans 13 amino acids.

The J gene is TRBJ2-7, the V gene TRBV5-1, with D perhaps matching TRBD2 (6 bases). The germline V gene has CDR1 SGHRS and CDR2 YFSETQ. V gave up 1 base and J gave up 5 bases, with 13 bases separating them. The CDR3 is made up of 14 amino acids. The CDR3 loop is CASSLMEGWHEQYF. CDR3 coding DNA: TGCGCCAGCAGCTTGATGGAGGGCTGGCACGAGCAGTACTTC. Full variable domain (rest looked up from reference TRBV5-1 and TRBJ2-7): KAGVTQTPRYLIKTRGQQVTLSCSPISGHRSVSWYQQTPGQGLQFLFEYFSETQRNKGNFPGRFSGRQFSNSRSEMNVSTLELGDSALYLCASSLMEGWHEQYFGPGTRLTVT.

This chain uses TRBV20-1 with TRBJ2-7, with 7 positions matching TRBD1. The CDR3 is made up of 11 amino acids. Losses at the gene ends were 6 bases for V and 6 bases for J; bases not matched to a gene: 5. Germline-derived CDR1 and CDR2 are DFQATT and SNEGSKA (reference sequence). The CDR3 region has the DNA TGCAGTGCCAAGACAGGGATCGAGCAGTACTTC. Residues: CSAKTGIEQYF.

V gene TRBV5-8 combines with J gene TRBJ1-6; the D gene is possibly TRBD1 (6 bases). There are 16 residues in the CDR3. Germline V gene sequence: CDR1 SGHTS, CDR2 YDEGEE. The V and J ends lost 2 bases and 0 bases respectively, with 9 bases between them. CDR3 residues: CASSLQGSSYNSPLHF. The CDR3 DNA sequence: TGTGCCAGCAGCTTACAGGGTAGCTCCTATAATTCACCCCTCCACTTT.

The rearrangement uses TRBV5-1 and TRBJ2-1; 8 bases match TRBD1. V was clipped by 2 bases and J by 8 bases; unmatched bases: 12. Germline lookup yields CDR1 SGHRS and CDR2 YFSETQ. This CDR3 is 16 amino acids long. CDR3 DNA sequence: TGCGCCAGCAGCTTAATACCGGGACAGGAGGCGGATGAGCAGTTCTTC. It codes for CASSLIPGQEADEQFF.

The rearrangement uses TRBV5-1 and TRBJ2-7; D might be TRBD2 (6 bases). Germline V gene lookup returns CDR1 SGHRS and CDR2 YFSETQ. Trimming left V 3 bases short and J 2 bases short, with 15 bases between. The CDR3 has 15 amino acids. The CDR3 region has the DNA TGCGCCAGCAGCTCCGGAGCGGGTACAACCTACGAGCAGTACTTC. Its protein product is CASSSGAGTTYEQYF.

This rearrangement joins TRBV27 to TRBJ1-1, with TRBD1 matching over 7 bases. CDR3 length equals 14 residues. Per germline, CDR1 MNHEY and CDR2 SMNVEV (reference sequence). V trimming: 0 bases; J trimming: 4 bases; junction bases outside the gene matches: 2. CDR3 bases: TGTGCCAGCAGTTTATCGACAGGGCCCACTGAAGCTTTCTTT. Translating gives CASSLSTGPTEAFF.

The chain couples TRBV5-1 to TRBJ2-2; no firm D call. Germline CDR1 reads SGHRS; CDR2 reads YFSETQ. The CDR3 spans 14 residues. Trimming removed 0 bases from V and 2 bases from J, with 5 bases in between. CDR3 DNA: TGCGCCAGCAGCTTGGGGGCCAACACCGGGGAGCTGTTTTTT. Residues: CASSLGANTGELFF.

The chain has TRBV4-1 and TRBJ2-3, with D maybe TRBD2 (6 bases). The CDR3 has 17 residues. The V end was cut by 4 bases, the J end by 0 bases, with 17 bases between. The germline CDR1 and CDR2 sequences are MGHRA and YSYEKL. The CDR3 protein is CASSLGGGALSTDTQYF. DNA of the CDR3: TGCGCCAGCAGCCTCGGAGGAGGGGCTCTTAGCACAGATACGCAGTATTTT.

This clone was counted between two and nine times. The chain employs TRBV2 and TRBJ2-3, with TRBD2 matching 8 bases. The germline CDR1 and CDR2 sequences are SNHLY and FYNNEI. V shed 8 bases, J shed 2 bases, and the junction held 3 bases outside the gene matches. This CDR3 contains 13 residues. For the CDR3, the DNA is TGTGCCAGCGCGGGACTAGTCACAGATACGCAGTATTTT. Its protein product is CASAGLVTDTQYF.

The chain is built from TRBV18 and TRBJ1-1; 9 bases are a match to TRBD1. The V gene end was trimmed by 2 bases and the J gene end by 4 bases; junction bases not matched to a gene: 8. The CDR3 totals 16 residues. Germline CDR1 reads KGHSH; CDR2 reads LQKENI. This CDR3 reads CASSPGSRQGVTEAFF. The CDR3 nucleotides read TGTGCCAGCTCACCAGGATCGAGACAGGGGGTCACTGAAGCTTTCTTT.

CDR3 loop: CASSSWTSGRVGNEQFF. The CDR3 DNA is TGTGCCAGCAGCTCGTGGACTAGCGGGAGAGTAGGAAATGAGCAGTTCTTC. This sequence joins TRBV7-3 and TRBJ2-1; 13 bases map to TRBD2. Trimming removed 4 bases from V and 7 bases from J; junction bases left unmatched: 10. This CDR3 comprises 17 residues. Looked up from germline, CDR1 is SGHTA and CDR2 is FQGTGA.

The chain's CDR3 is CASSKLSTNEKLFF. In DNA, the CDR3 is TGTGCCAGCAGTAAGCTGTCAACTAATGAAAAACTGTTTTTT. V is TRBV27 and J is TRBJ1-4; D is unresolved. Germline V gene sequence: CDR1 MNHEY, CDR2 SMNVEV (reference sequence). The CDR3 has 14 amino acids. The V end lost 5 bases, the J end lost 0 bases, and 7 bases lay between the germline ends. The full variable domain, rest sourced from reference TRBV27 and TRBJ1-4, is EAQVTQNPRYLITVTGKKLTVTCSQNMNHEYMSWYRQDPGLGLRQIYYSMNVEVTDKGDVPEGYKVSRKEKRNFPLILESPSPNQTSLYFCASSKLSTNEKLFFGSGTQLSVL.

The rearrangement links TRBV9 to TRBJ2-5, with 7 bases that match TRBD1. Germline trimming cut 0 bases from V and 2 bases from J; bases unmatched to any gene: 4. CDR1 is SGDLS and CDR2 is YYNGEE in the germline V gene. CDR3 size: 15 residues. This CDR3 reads CASSVAGQIQETQYF. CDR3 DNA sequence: TGTGCCAGCAGCGTAGCGGGACAGATACAAGAGACCCAGTACTTC.

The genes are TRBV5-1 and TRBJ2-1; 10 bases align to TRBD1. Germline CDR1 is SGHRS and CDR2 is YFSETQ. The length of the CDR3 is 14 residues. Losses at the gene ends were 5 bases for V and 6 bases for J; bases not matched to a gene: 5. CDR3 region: CASRWTGGSNEQFF. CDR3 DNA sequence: TGCGCCAGCAGGTGGACAGGGGGAAGCAATGAGCAGTTCTTC. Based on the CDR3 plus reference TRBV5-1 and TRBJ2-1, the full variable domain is KAGVTQTPRYLIKTRGQQVTLSCSPISGHRSVSWYQQTPGQGLQFLFEYFSETQRNKGNFPGRFSGRQFSNSRSEMNVSTLELGDSALYLCASRWTGGSNEQFFGPGTRLTVL.

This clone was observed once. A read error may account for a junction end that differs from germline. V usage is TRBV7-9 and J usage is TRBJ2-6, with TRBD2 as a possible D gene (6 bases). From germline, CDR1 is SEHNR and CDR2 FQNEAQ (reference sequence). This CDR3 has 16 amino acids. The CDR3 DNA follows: TGTTCCAGCAGCTTAGTTAGGACTACTGGGGCCAACGTCCTGACTTTC. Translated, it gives CSSSLVRTTGANVLTF.